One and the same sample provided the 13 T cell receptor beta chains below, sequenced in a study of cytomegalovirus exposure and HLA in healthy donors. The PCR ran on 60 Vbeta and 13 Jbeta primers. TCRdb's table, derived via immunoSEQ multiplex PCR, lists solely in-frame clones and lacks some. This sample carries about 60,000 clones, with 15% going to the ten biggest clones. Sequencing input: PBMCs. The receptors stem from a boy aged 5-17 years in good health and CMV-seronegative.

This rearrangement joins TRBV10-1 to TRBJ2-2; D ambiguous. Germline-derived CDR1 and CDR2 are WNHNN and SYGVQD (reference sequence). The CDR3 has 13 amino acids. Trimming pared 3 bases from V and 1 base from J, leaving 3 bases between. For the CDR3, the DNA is TGCGCCAGCAGTGACAGGAACACCGGGGAGCTGTTTTTT. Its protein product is CASSDRNTGELFF.

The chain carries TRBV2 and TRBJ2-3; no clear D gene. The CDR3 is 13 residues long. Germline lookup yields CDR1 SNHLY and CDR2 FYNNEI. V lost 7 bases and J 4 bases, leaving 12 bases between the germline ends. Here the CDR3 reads CASILLWPDTQYF. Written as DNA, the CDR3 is TGTGCCAGCATCCTACTATGGCCAGATACGCAGTATTTT.

CDR3: CASSLLHYEQYF. CDR3 DNA: TGTGCCAGCAGCTTATTACACTACGAGCAGTACTTC. This sequence joins TRBV7-2 and TRBJ2-7; D remains unclear. The V gene's germline CDR1 is SGHTA and CDR2 FQGNSA. CDR3 length equals 12 residues. V lost 2 bases, J lost 3 bases, and 5 bases lay in between.

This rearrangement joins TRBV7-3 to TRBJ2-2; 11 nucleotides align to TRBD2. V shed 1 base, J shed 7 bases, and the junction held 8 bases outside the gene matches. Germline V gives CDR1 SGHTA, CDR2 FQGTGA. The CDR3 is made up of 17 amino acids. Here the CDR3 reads CASSLMPSGRKDGELFF. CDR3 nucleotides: TGTGCCAGCAGCTTAATGCCTAGCGGGAGGAAGGACGGGGAGCTGTTTTTT.

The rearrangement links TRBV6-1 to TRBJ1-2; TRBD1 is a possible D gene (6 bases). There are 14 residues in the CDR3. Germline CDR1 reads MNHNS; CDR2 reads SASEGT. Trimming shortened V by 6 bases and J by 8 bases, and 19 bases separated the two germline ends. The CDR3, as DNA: TGTGCCAGCAGGAAGGGGGACGGGCGGGAGGGCTACACCTTC. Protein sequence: CASRKGDGREGYTF.

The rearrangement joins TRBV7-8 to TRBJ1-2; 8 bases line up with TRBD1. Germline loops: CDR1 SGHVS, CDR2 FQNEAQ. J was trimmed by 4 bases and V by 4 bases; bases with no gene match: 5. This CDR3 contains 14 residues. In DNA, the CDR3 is TGTGCCAGCAGCTCAAGGGACAGGACCTATGGCTACACCTTC. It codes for CASSSRDRTYGYTF.

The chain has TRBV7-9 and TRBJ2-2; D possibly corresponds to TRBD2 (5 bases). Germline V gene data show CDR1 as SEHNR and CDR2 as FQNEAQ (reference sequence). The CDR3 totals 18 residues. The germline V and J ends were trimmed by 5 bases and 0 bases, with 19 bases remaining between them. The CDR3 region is CASSPRGAAHSNTGELFF. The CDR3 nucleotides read TGTGCCAGCAGCCCCCGAGGAGCGGCACACTCGAACACCGGGGAGCTGTTTTTT.

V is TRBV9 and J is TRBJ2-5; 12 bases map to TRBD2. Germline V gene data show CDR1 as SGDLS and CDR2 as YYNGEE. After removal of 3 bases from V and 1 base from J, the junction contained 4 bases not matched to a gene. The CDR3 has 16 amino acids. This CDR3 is CASSALAGGSQETQYF. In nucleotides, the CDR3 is TGTGCCAGCAGCGCCCTAGCGGGAGGGTCCCAAGAGACCCAGTACTTC.

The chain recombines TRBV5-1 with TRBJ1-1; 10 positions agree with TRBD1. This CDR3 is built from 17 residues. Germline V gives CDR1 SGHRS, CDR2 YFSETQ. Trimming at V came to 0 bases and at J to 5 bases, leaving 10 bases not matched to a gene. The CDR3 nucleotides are TGCGCCAGCAGCTTGGCGGGCGACAGGGGGCCGGGGACTGAAGCTTTCTTT. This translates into CASSLAGDRGPGTEAFF.

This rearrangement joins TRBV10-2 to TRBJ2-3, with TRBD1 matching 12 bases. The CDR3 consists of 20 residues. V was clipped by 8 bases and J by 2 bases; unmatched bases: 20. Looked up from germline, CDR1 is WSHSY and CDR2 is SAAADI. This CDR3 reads CASDNSGQGALADLTDTQYF. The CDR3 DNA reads TGCGCCAGCGACAATTCGGGACAGGGGGCTCTTGCTGACCTCACAGATACGCAGTATTTT.

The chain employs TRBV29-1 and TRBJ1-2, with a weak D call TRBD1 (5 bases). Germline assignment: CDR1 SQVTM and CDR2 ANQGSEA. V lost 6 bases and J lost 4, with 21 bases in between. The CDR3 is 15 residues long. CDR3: CSVGAWGDPVYGYTF. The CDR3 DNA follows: TGCAGCGTAGGGGCCTGGGGGGACCCGGTCTATGGCTACACCTTC.

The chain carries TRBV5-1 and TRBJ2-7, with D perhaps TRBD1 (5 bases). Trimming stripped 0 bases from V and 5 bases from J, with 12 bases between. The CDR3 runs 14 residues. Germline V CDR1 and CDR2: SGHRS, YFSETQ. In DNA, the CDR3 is TGCGCCAGCAGCTTGGCGGCCGCACAGGACGAGCAGTACTTC. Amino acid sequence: CASSLAAAQDEQYF.

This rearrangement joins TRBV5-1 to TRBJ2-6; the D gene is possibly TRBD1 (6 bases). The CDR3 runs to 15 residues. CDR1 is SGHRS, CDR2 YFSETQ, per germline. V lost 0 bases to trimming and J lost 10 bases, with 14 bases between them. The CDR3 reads CASSLVGAGENVLTF. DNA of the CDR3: TGCGCCAGCAGCTTGGTGGGGGCCGGGGAAAACGTCCTGACTTTC.